A single sample is the source of the 12 T cell receptor beta chains below, sequenced in a study of cytomegalovirus exposure and HLA in healthy donors (TCRdb year 2017). Libraries were constructed by the immunoSEQ multiplex PCR assay. For the multiplex PCR, a mixture combining 60 forward primers for TCR Vbeta segments and 13 reverse primers for TCR Jbeta segments was used. TCRdb limited this immuneACCESS table to in-frame rearrangements with V and J called. A share of clones is missing; checked studies link under half to unresolved V genes, and the rest is unexplained. This sample is represented by approximately 150,000 clones; 68% of them were singletons. The top ten hold less than 3% of the sample. The sequenced sample was PBMCs. These receptors were obtained from a woman between 35 and 50 years old in good health and CMV-seropositive.

This chain connects TRBV7-9 to TRBJ2-5; 9 bases fit TRBD1. The CDR3 contains 14 residues. CDR1 and CDR2 (germline): SEHNR, FQNEAQ (reference sequence). Trimming took 5 bases from V and 4 from J; bases not matched to a gene: 5. The CDR3 loop is CASSLSTGGETQYF. The CDR3 DNA is TGTGCCAGCAGCCTTTCGACAGGGGGAGAGACCCAGTACTTC.

This chain connects TRBV12-5 to TRBJ1-1; a possible D gene is TRBD1 (5 bases). CDR1 and CDR2 from the germline V gene are LGHNT and FRNRAP. The V end was cut by 11 bases, the J end by 0 bases, with 10 bases between. The CDR3 is 12 amino acids. The CDR3 protein is CAADSMNTEAFF. CDR3 nucleotide sequence: TGTGCTGCTGACAGCATGAACACTGAAGCTTTCTTT.

This clone was observed a single time. The junction differs from germline at one of its ends, possibly a read error. The chain links TRBV18 to TRBJ2-6; TRBD2 matches at 10 bases. The CDR3 spans 19 residues. CDR1 is KGHSH, CDR2 LQKENI, per germline. DNA of the CDR3: TGTGCCAGCTCCCCACGCGTATCTAGCGGGGGCTCTGGGGCCAACGTCCTGACTTTC. This sequence encodes CASSPRVSSGGSGANVLTF. Variable domain in full (rest from reference TRBV18 and TRBJ2-6): NAGVMQNPRHLVRRRGQEARLRCSPMKGHSHVYWYRQLPEEGLKFMVYLQKENIIDESGMPKERFSAEFPKEGPSILRIQQVVRGDSAAYFCASSPRVSSGGSGANVLTFGAGSRLTVL.

The chain employs TRBV4-1 and TRBJ2-3; D gene unclear. The V gene lost 0 bases and the J gene lost 2 bases, with 3 bases spanning the gap. This CDR3 is 13 amino acids long. Per germline, CDR1 MGHRA and CDR2 YSYEKL. Here the CDR3 DNA reads TGCGCCAGCAGCCAAGAACTCACAGATACGCAGTATTTT. Translation gives CASSQELTDTQYF.

This clone was seen a handful of times. This chain uses TRBV4-2 with TRBJ2-3; 7 positions match TRBD2. The J segment lost 2 bases and the V segment lost 0 bases, leaving 8 bases of the junction unmatched. Germline CDR1 reads LGHNA; CDR2 reads YNFKEQ. This CDR3 has 17 amino acids. The CDR3 DNA follows: TGTGCCAGCAGCCAAGAAAGGAGTCTAGCGGACACAGATACGCAGTATTTT. Its protein product is CASSQERSLADTDTQYF.

Concerning this clone: Additional DNA sequences in this sample encode the identical CDR3. The rearrangement uses TRBV25-1 and TRBJ1-2, with D possibly TRBD1 on 5 matching bases. This CDR3 contains 18 residues. V lost 0 bases and J lost 5, with 22 bases in between. Germline CDR1 reads MGHDK; CDR2 reads SYGVNS. The CDR3 region is CASSEYDLTGQGSYGYTF. For the CDR3, the DNA is TGTGCCAGCAGTGAATATGACCTGACCGGGCAGGGTTCATATGGCTACACCTTC.

This sequence joins TRBV7-2 and TRBJ2-7; D may be TRBD1 (6 bases). The CDR3 contains 14 residues. Germline V gene lookup returns CDR1 SGHTA and CDR2 FQGNSA. Between the trimmed V and J ends, which lost 4 bases and 3 bases, there was a span of 13 bases. CDR3 region: CASSSAGTNYEQYF. CDR3 nucleotide sequence: TGTGCCAGCAGCTCCGCCGGGACAAACTACGAGCAGTACTTC.

This sequence joins TRBV5-5 and TRBJ2-5, with D hard to call. Germline CDR1 and CDR2: SGHKS and YYEKEE (reference sequence). CDR3 size: 13 residues. Trimming stripped 5 bases from V and 1 base from J, with 9 bases between. As DNA, the CDR3 is TGTGCCAGCAGGCGGTCAATCCAAGAGACCCAGTACTTC. Translated: CASRRSIQETQYF.

V is TRBV6-5 and J is TRBJ1-5; 7 bases agree with TRBD1. This CDR3 spans 15 amino acids. CDR1 MNHEY and CDR2 SVGAGI come from the germline V gene. With 4 bases clipped from V and 0 bases from J, the junction kept 3 bases outside the gene matches. CDR3 in amino acids: CASSWGQNSNQPQHF. The CDR3 nucleotides are TGTGCCAGCAGTTGGGGACAGAATAGCAATCAGCCCCAGCATTTT.

The chain carries TRBV2 and TRBJ2-1; tentatively, D is TRBD2 (6 bases). The ends were cut back, 9 bases at V and 7 bases at J, with 13 bases in the middle. The CDR3 contains 12 residues. Germline V gene sequence: CDR1 SNHLY, CDR2 FYNNEI. CDR3 in DNA: TGTGCCAGTCGGGACTTAATAAATGAGCAGTTCTTC. It codes for CASRDLINEQFF.

The chain employs TRBV28 and TRBJ1-5; D ambiguous. V lost 2 bases and J lost 7, with 12 bases in between. This CDR3 has 14 residues. Germline-derived CDR1 and CDR2 are MDHEN and SYDVKM. The CDR3 nucleotides read TGTGCCAGCAGTTTACCCCTAGATGGGCAGCCCCAGCATTTT. This codes for CASSLPLDGQPQHF. Using reference TRBV28 and TRBJ1-5 for the parts outside the CDR3, the full variable domain is DVKVTQSSRYLVKRTGEKVFLECVQDMDHENMFWYRQDPGLGLRLIYFSYDVKMKEKGDIPEGYSVSREKKERFSLILESASTNQTSMYLCASSLPLDGQPQHFGDGTRLSIL.

The genes are TRBV9 and TRBJ1-1; the D gene is possibly TRBD1 (6 bases). The CDR3 has 16 amino acids. V lost 3 bases to trimming and J lost 5 bases, with 20 bases between them. Germline-derived CDR1 and CDR2 are SGDLS and YYNGEE. The chain's CDR3 is CASSARGGAQITEAFF. The CDR3 nucleotides are TGTGCCAGCAGCGCACGGGGGGGCGCTCAGATTACTGAAGCTTTCTTT. Complete variable domain (other parts from reference TRBV9 and TRBJ1-1): DSGVTQTPKHLITATGQRVTLRCSPRSGDLSVYWYQQSLDQGLQFLIQYYNGEERAKGNILERFSAQQFPDLHSELNLSSLELGDSALYFCASSARGGAQITEAFFGQGTRLTVV.